The clone carrying this TCR beta chain was counted ten times or more. The antigen is undetermined. Amplification of TCR beta CDR3 regions used RNA as the template. TCR CDR3 underwent first-round RT-PCR with the HTBI primer set. MiXCR, applied by TCRdb to the multiplex PCR reads, yields one record per CDR3 protein. In the table there are some 600,000 distinct CDR3 sequences, 11% to 15% of which are singletons. This sample is part of a study of T cells in Graves' hyperthyroidism and ophthalmopathy. Whole-study context: Blood was drawn when the patient was first diagnosed and still untreated. Whole-study results and caveats: Blood shared most expanded thyroid clonotypes above 0.001.

V was cut by 2 bases and J by 3 bases, with 16 bases left in between. The CDR3 length is 17 residues. Germline V gene sequence: CDR1 MNHGY, CDR2 SVAAGI. The study left out patients who had uncontrolled infection, other autoimmune disease, pregnancy or lactation. PBMCs came from 9 to 10 ml fresh peripheral blood. The clonotype originates from a woman aged 25-40 years with Graves' hyperthyroidism that later progressed to Graves' ophthalmopathy. Sequencing was performed on blood. This sequence joins TRBV6-9 and TRBJ1-4, with D uncertain. CDR3 coding DNA: TGTGCCAGCAGTTATAGCATGCAGGACGGTGCTAATGAAAAACTGTTTTTT. It translates to CASSYSMQDGANEKLFF.